This TCR beta chain was sequenced for a study of blood T cell repertoires in COVID-19. About the study: The study drew acute and convalescent COVID-19 samples from the United States, Italy and Spain. Sample material is recorded as cDNA or gDNA derived from T cells, B-cell-depleted T cells, or PBMCs.

Original methodology: Scientists estimated how many nucleated cells there were by amplifying reference gene primers. Here immunoSEQ multiplex PCR was the method, and the copy in TCRdb shows in-frame clones only, minus some. That table gives V, J and clone size, and the DNA gave D and trimming. Of 30,000 to 40,000 clones in the sample, about 90% are singletons; the top ten hold 5% to 7%. The CDR3 loop spans 16 amino acids. Trimming stripped 0 bases from V and 2 bases from J, with 13 bases between. Germline assignment: CDR1 SGHVS and CDR2 FNYEAQ. Material: peripheral blood. This chain connects TRBV7-6 to TRBJ2-5; D is ambiguous. This clonotype was obtained from a human donor in a cohort sampled during active COVID-19. Here the CDR3 DNA reads TGTGCCAGCAGCTTAGCTAGCCGGCTCATACAAGAGACCCAGTACTTC. This codes for CASSLASRLIQETQYF.